These 30 T cell receptor beta chains share one sample of origin, sequenced in a study of blood T cell repertoires in COVID-19. Sequencing was performed with immunoSEQ multiplex PCR; in TCRdb, only in-frame clones are kept and a portion is missing. This sample carries about 99,000 clones, about 89% of them seen once, and the ten largest clones take around 16%. Sequencing was carried out using peripheral blood. The receptor source for this set is a man aged 45-65 years with acute or convalescent COVID-19.

This chain joins TRBV28 and TRBJ2-2; possible D gene TRBD2, 6 bases. The CDR3 has 14 amino acids. In germline, CDR1 is MDHEN, CDR2 SYDVKM. V dropped 5 bases and J dropped 5 bases, with 12 bases sitting between them. CDR3 DNA: TGTGCCAGCAGTAGGGGCGCGGGAACCGGGGAGCTGTTTTTT. This codes for CASSRGAGTGELFF.

The chain joins TRBV5-1 to TRBJ2-7; 7 bases map to TRBD1. The V and J ends lost 4 bases and 2 bases, in that order; junction bases with no gene match: 15. The CDR3 runs 17 residues. Germline values: CDR1 SGHRS, CDR2 YFSETQ. The CDR3 region is CASSGTGASVGAYEQYF. CDR3 DNA: TGCGCCAGCAGCGGAACAGGGGCGTCGGTCGGAGCCTACGAGCAGTACTTC.

J is TRBJ2-5 and V is TRBV5-1, with TRBD2 identical over 10 bases. The CDR3 covers 15 residues. Trimming cost V 5 bases and J 2 bases; bases outside gene matches: 6. Germline CDR1 and CDR2: SGHRS and YFSETQ. The chain's CDR3 is CASRWGAGGQETQYF. The CDR3 coding sequence is TGCGCCAGCAGGTGGGGAGCGGGAGGGCAAGAGACCCAGTACTTC.

In this sample, this clone turned up once. V gene TRBV19 combines with J gene TRBJ1-1; a possible D gene is TRBD1 (5 bases). The CDR3 contains 16 residues. Germline loops: CDR1 LNHDA, CDR2 SQIVND (reference sequence). Trimming removed 1 base at V and 1 base at J, with 13 bases between. CDR3 residues: CASSIAAGLRNTEAFF. The CDR3 bases are TGTGCCAGTAGTATAGCCGCGGGACTTCGGAACACTGAAGCTTTCTTT.

The J gene is TRBJ2-2, the V gene TRBV19, with no clear D. Trimming pared 7 bases from V and 2 bases from J, leaving 5 bases between. The CDR3 loop spans 12 amino acids. Germline CDR1 reads LNHDA; CDR2 reads SQIVND (reference sequence). The CDR3 loop reads CASTINTGELFF. CDR3 nucleotide sequence: TGTGCCAGTACCATTAACACCGGGGAGCTGTTTTTT.

The V and J genes are TRBV2 and TRBJ2-2, with 11 bases that match TRBD2. The germline CDR1 and CDR2 sequences are SNHLY and FYNNEI. Trimming cost V 7 bases and J 1 base; bases outside gene matches: 2. The CDR3 is made up of 15 amino acids. Written as DNA, the CDR3 is TGTGCCAGCAAGCTAGCGGGAGGGAACACCGGGGAGCTGTTTTTT. Translating gives CASKLAGGNTGELFF.

This chain connects TRBV28 to TRBJ1-5; 7 bases agree with TRBD1. The CDR3 is 16 residues long. V was clipped by 6 bases and J by 0 bases; unmatched bases: 8. Germline CDR1 and CDR2: MDHEN and SYDVKM. CDR3 in DNA: TGTGCCAGCAGCCGAAGACAGGGCCATAGCAATCAGCCCCAGCATTTT. Its translation is CASSRRQGHSNQPQHF.

V is TRBV3-1 (or the pseudogene TRBV3-2) and J is TRBJ2-7; D is possibly TRBD2 (6 bases). CDR3 length equals 16 residues. The V and J ends lost 1 base and 3 bases respectively, with 16 bases between them. Germline values: CDR1 LGHDT, CDR2 YNNKEL (reference sequence). CDR3 bases: TGTGCCAGCAGCCAAGGACGGGAGACCTTCATCTACGAGCAGTACTTC. Its protein is CASSQGRETFIYEQYF.

This chain links TRBV5-4 with TRBJ2-3; 8 bases map to TRBD2. Looked up from germline, CDR1 is SGHNT and CDR2 is YYREEE (reference sequence). V trimming: 2 bases; J trimming: 0 bases; junction bases outside the gene matches: 5. The CDR3 is 16 amino acids. The DNA for the CDR3 is TGTGCCAGCAGCTTAAGGGCTAGCGGGAGCACAGATACGCAGTATTTT. This translates into CASSLRASGSTDTQYF.

CDR3 nucleotides: TGCAGCGGTGGACTAGCGGGCCCCTACAATGAGCAGTTCTTC. Translating gives CSGGLAGPYNEQFF. The chain employs TRBV29-1 and TRBJ2-1, with 11 bases identical to TRBD2. Losses at the gene ends were 7 bases for V and 2 bases for J; bases not matched to a gene: 4. The CDR3 has 14 residues. From germline, CDR1 is SQVTM and CDR2 ANQGSEA.

This clone was found a few times. This chain links TRBV5-6 with TRBJ2-2, with D perhaps TRBD2 (6 bases). The V end was cut by 3 bases, the J end by 2 bases, with 17 bases between. CDR1 is SGHDT and CDR2 is YYEEEE in the germline V gene. The CDR3 runs 17 residues. The CDR3 is CASSSDWGGENTGELFF. In DNA form, the CDR3 reads TGTGCCAGCAGCTCGGACTGGGGAGGAGAAAACACCGGGGAGCTGTTTTTT.

The chain recombines TRBV18 with TRBJ2-4, with 7 bases aligning to TRBD1. The V segment lost 2 bases and the J segment 0 bases; nucleotides outside the gene matches: 1. Germline loops: CDR1 KGHSH, CDR2 LQKENI. CDR3 size: 15 residues. The CDR3 sequence is CASSPDRVAKNIQYF. In DNA form, the CDR3 reads TGTGCCAGCTCACCAGACAGGGTAGCCAAAAACATTCAGTACTTC.

The genes are TRBV30 and TRBJ2-2; D unresolved. The CDR3 loop spans 14 amino acids. V was pared by 3 bases and J by 1 base, with 9 bases between. Germline CDR1 is GTSNPN and CDR2 is SVGIG (reference sequence). The CDR3: CAWSATVNTGELFF. The CDR3 region has the DNA TGTGCCTGGAGCGCTACAGTGAACACCGGGGAGCTGTTTTTT.

This clone was observed a handful of times. The J gene is TRBJ1-2, the V gene TRBV29-1, with a weak D call TRBD1 (5 bases). Trimming removed 4 bases at V and 8 bases at J, with 26 bases between. Per germline, CDR1 SQVTM and CDR2 ANQGSEA. This CDR3 is 16 amino acids long. The CDR3 DNA sequence: TGCAGCGTTGGGACCCGGGACTCTTGGATCAGGAGGGGCTACACCTTC. Protein sequence: CSVGTRDSWIRRGYTF.

This clone was seen just once. The V call is TRBV19, the J call TRBJ2-2; 8 bases are a match to TRBD2. The germline gives CDR1 LNHDA, CDR2 SQIVND (reference sequence). The CDR3 is 17 residues long. The trim removed 0 bases at V and 4 bases at J, leaving 7 bases unmatched. The CDR3, as DNA: TGTGCCAGTAGTATAGATCTTAGCGGGATGGGCACCGGGGAGCTGTTTTTT. This encodes CASSIDLSGMGTGELFF.

The CDR3 DNA reads TGTGCCAGTAGTATCGGCGGGAGGGCTAGCACAGATACGCAGTATTTT. Residues: CASSIGGRASTDTQYF. V usage is TRBV19 and J usage is TRBJ2-3; 9 bases align to TRBD2. The V segment lost 3 bases and the J segment 0 bases; nucleotides outside the gene matches: 4. The CDR3 is made up of 16 amino acids. Germline CDR1 LNHDA, CDR2 SQIVND (reference sequence). The full variable domain, its missing parts supplied by reference TRBV19 and TRBJ2-3, is DGGITQSPKYLFRKEGQNVTLSCEQNLNHDAMYWYRQDPGQGLRLIYYSQIVNDFQKGDIAEGYSVSREKKESFPLTVTSAQKNPTAFYLCASSIGGRASTDTQYFGPGTRLTVL.

V gene TRBV7-2 combines with J gene TRBJ1-2; 8 nucleotides align to TRBD1. CDR1 and CDR2 from the germline V gene are SGHTA and FQGNSA. V shed 5 bases, J shed 7 bases, and the junction held 6 bases outside the gene matches. The CDR3 totals 13 residues. CDR3 sequence reads: CASSPQGDGGYTF. As DNA, the CDR3 is TGTGCCAGCAGCCCACAGGGGGACGGTGGCTACACCTTC.

The rearrangement uses TRBV9 and TRBJ2-1; D unclear. Per the germline V gene, CDR1 is SGDLS and CDR2 is YYNGEE. V shed 0 bases and J shed 0 bases, with 7 bases lying between them. There are 15 residues in the CDR3. CDR3 bases: TGTGCCAGCAGCGTAGCCGGAGACTCCTACAATGAGCAGTTCTTC. This sequence encodes CASSVAGDSYNEQFF.

The gene calls are TRBV2 and TRBJ1-4, with TRBD1 matching 7 bases. Germline V gene lookup returns CDR1 SNHLY and CDR2 FYNNEI. The CDR3 has 13 residues. With 7 bases clipped from V and 11 bases from J, the junction kept 10 bases outside the gene matches. CDR3 residues: CASMAYRGVKLFF. The CDR3 nucleotides are TGTGCCAGCATGGCATACAGGGGCGTTAAACTGTTTTTT.

This clone was counted once. The chain combines TRBV25-1 with TRBJ2-5; TRBD1 matches at 12 bases. Germline values: CDR1 MGHDK, CDR2 SYGVNS. The J segment lost 5 bases and the V segment lost 2 bases, leaving 6 bases of the junction unmatched. This CDR3 has 16 amino acids. The DNA for the CDR3 is TGTGCCAGCAGTGAAGGGACAGGGGGCCGCGGGGAGACCCAGTACTTC. This sequence encodes CASSEGTGGRGETQYF.

This clone was recorded once. The rearrangement uses TRBV5-4 and TRBJ1-6; 7 bases match TRBD1. Germline loops: CDR1 SGHNT, CDR2 YYREEE (reference sequence). This CDR3 has 16 amino acids. The trim removed 3 bases at V and 5 bases at J, leaving 8 bases unmatched. The CDR3 bases are TGTGCCAGCAGCTCAAAGATAACAGGGGATAATTCACCCCTCCACTTT. Translated: CASSSKITGDNSPLHF.

The rearrangement uses TRBV5-6 and TRBJ1-5; 7 bases are a match to TRBD1. From germline, CDR1 is SGHDT and CDR2 YYEEEE. V lost 8 bases and J lost 4; bases outside the gene matches: 3. The CDR3 consists of 12 residues. CDR3 coding DNA: TGTGCCAGTCACAGGGGTAATCAGCCCCAGCATTTT. Protein product: CASHRGNQPQHF.

This clone was seen only once. V gene TRBV14 combines with J gene TRBJ2-1, with 10 bases matching TRBD1. V dropped 3 bases and J dropped 4; count of bases not matched to a gene: 6. CDR1 and CDR2 from the germline V gene are SGHDN and FVKESK. The CDR3 has 16 residues. Written as DNA, the CDR3 is TGTGCCAGCAGCCACCCCGGGACAGGGGTTTACAATGAGCAGTTCTTC. Amino acid sequence: CASSHPGTGVYNEQFF.

The chain combines TRBV6-5 with TRBJ1-5; 10 nucleotides agree with TRBD1. The CDR3 covers 15 residues. V was clipped by 9 bases and J by 6 bases; unmatched bases: 11. Germline V lookup: CDR1 MNHEY, CDR2 SVGAGI. The chain's CDR3 is CASKTTGGTPQPQHF. The DNA of the CDR3 is TGTGCCAGTAAAACGACAGGGGGCACCCCTCAGCCCCAGCATTTT.

This clone was seen at least ten times. V is TRBV10-1 and J is TRBJ2-7; 9 bases match TRBD1. Germline CDR1 is WNHNN and CDR2 is SYGVQD (reference sequence). The CDR3 is 13 residues long. The V segment lost 2 bases and the J segment 7 bases; nucleotides outside the gene matches: 3. The CDR3 protein is CASSENRGLEQYF. DNA of the CDR3: TGCGCCAGCAGTGAGAACAGGGGGCTAGAGCAGTACTTC.

The V call is TRBV10-2, the J call TRBJ2-3; TRBD2 matches at 10 bases. Germline V CDR1 and CDR2: WSHSY, SAAADI. The CDR3 sequence is 16 residues long. V gave up 0 bases and J gave up 8 bases; unmatched junction bases: 8. The CDR3 sequence is CASSESAAGGPGTQYF. The CDR3 DNA reads TGCGCCAGCAGTGAGTCGGCAGCGGGAGGGCCCGGTACGCAGTATTTT.

The J gene is TRBJ2-7, the V gene TRBV5-5; 7 bases agree with TRBD1. The J segment lost 1 base and the V segment lost 0 bases, leaving 4 bases of the junction unmatched. The CDR3 loop spans 15 amino acids. In germline, CDR1 is SGHKS, CDR2 YYEKEE (reference sequence). CDR3 nucleotides: TGTGCCAGCAGCTTGGTCGCACAGGGGTCCTACGAGCAGTACTTC. This sequence encodes CASSLVAQGSYEQYF.

This sequence joins TRBV28 and TRBJ1-6, with TRBD1 as a possible D gene (5 bases). CDR3 length equals 14 residues. V lost 6 bases to trimming and J lost 6 bases, with 12 bases between them. Germline assignment: CDR1 MDHEN and CDR2 SYDVKM. CDR3 nucleotide sequence: TGTGCCAGCAGCCCTGTCAGGGTTAATTCACCCCTCCACTTT. Amino acids: CASSPVRVNSPLHF.

This clone was found once. The chain has TRBV9 and TRBJ2-1; no firm D call. The V end was cut by 3 bases, the J end by 2 bases, with 12 bases between. Germline CDR1 and CDR2: SGDLS and YYNGEE. The CDR3 loop spans 15 amino acids. In DNA form, the CDR3 reads TGTGCCAGCAGCGGTCTCCGGGTTACCTACAATGAGCAGTTCTTC. It translates to CASSGLRVTYNEQFF. Combining the CDR3 with reference TRBV9 and TRBJ2-1 gives the whole variable domain DSGVTQTPKHLITATGQRVTLRCSPRSGDLSVYWYQQSLDQGLQFLIQYYNGEERAKGNILERFSAQQFPDLHSELNLSSLELGDSALYFCASSGLRVTYNEQFFGPGTRLTVL.

The chain uses TRBV18 and TRBJ1-1; possibly TRBD1 for D (5 bases). V lost 6 bases and J 1 base, leaving 9 bases between the germline ends. Germline V gene data show CDR1 as KGHSH and CDR2 as LQKENI. The CDR3 runs to 13 residues. CDR3 loop: CASSMGGNTEAFF. For the CDR3, the DNA is TGTGCCAGCTCCATGGGGGGGAACACTGAAGCTTTCTTT.